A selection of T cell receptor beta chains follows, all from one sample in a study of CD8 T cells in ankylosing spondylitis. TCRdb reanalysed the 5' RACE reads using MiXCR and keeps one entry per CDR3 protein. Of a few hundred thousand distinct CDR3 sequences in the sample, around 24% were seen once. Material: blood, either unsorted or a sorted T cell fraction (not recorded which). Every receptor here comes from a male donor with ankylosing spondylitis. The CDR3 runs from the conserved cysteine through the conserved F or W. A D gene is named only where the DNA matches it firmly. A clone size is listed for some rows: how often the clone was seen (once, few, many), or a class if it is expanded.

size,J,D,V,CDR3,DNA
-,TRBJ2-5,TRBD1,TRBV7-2,CASSLTLAVGQGQTQYF,TGTGCCAGCAGCCTTACCCTAGCCGTAGGACAGGGGCAGACCCAGTACTTC
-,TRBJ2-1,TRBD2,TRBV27,CASSFSASGLWFF,TGTGCCAGCAGTTTCTCAGCTAGCGGGTTGTGGTTCTTC
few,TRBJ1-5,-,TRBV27,CASSPYQGKTSSNQPQHF,TGTGCCAGCAGTCCGTACCAGGGAAAGACTTCTAGCAATCAGCCCCAGCATTTT
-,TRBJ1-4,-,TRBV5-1,CASSRTAVNEKLFF,TGCGCCAGCAGCCGGACAGCTGTTAATGAAAAACTGTTTTTT
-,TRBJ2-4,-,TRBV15,CATSRGTEPGGAKNIQYF,TGTGCCACCAGCAGAGGGACGGAACCCGGCGGGGCCAAAAACATTCAGTACTTC
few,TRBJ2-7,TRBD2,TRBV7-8,CASTTGTSGYASYEQYF,TGTGCCAGCACCACTGGGACTAGCGGGTACGCCTCCTACGAGCAGTACTTC
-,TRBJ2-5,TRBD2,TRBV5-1,CASSAKPSGQETQYF,TGCGCCAGCAGCGCAAAGCCTAGCGGCCAAGAGACCCAGTACTTC
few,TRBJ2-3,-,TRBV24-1,CATSVSGALRDTQYF,TGTGCCACCAGTGTATCGGGAGCCCTTCGGGATACGCAGTATTTT
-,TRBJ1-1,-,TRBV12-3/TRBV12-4,CASLGPAVSNTEAFF,TGTGCCAGCCTTGGTCCCGCAGTCTCGAACACTGAAGCTTTCTTT
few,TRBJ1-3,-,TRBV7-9,CASSLVGDTIYF,TGTGCCAGCAGCTTAGTGGGAGACACCATATATTTT
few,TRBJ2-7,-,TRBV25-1,CASSEASYEQYF,TGTGCCAGCAGTGAGGCAAGTTACGAGCAGTACTTC
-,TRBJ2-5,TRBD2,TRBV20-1,CSLSGTGAAGAKETQYF,TGCAGCCTATCGGGGACGGGCGCTGCGGGAGCGAAAGAGACCCAGTACTTC
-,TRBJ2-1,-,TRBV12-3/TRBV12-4,CASSSPGSGNEQFF,TGTGCCAGCAGTTCCCCCGGATCCGGCAATGAGCAGTTCTTC
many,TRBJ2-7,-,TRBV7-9,CASSPHLDEQYF,TGTGCCAGCAGCCCCCACCTAGACGAGCAGTACTTC
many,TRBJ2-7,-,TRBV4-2,CASSQDRELSYEQYF,TGTGCCAGCAGCCAAGATCGCGAACTATCCTACGAGCAGTACTTC
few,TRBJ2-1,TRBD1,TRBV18,CASSRDRGHNEQFF,TGTGCCAGCTCACGGGACAGAGGGCACAATGAGCAGTTCTTC
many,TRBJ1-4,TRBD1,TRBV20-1,CSALRQGRDEKLFF,TGCAGTGCTTTAAGACAGGGGAGGGATGAAAAACTGTTTTTT
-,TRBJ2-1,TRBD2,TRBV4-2,CASSLSATSGYNEQFF,TGTGCCAGCAGCCTATCGGCGACTAGCGGATACAATGAGCAGTTCTTC
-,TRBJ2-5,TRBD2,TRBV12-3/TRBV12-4,CASSLRPSGNGETQYF,TGTGCCAGCAGTTTACGTCCTAGCGGAAACGGGGAGACCCAGTACTTC
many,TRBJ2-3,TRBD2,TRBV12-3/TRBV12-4,CASSSGTSGSGKSTDTQYF,TGTGCCAGCAGTTCCGGGACTAGCGGTTCGGGGAAGAGCACAGATACGCAGTATTTT
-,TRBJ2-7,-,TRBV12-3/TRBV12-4,CASSPFGQAAYEQYF,TGTGCCAGCAGCCCCTTCGGCCAGGCCGCCTACGAGCAGTACTTC
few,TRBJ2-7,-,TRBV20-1,CSAPGMGGPSYEQYF,TGCAGTGCCCCGGGTATGGGGGGACCGTCCTACGAGCAGTACTTC
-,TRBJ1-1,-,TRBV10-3,CAISESEVGNTEAFF,TGTGCCATCAGTGAGTCAGAGGTGGGAAACACTGAAGCTTTCTTT
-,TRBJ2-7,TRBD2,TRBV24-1,CATPSGRALYEQYF,TGTGCCACCCCATCGGGGAGGGCCCTCTACGAGCAGTACTTC
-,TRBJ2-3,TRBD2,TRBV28,CASSSGTSGRVDTQYF,TGTGCCAGCAGTTCAGGGACTAGCGGGAGAGTAGATACGCAGTATTTT
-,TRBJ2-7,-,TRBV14,CASSQSSEQYF,TGTGCCAGCAGCCAGTCAAGTGAGCAGTACTTC
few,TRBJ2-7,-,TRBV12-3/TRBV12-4,CASSLSRDGEQYF,TGTGCCAGCAGTTTATCGCGGGACGGGGAGCAGTACTTC
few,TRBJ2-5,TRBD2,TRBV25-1,CASSTGTTYQETQYF,TGTGCCAGCAGTACCGGGACTACGTACCAAGAGACCCAGTACTTC
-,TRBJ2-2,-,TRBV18,CASSTSRELNTGELFF,TGTGCCAGCTCCACCTCGCGGGAACTGAACACCGGGGAGCTGTTTTTT
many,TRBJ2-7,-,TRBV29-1,CSAMRWGGQSYEQYF,TGCAGCGCCATGCGCTGGGGTGGGCAGTCCTACGAGCAGTACTTC
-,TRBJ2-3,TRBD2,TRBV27,CASSLSIGLAGADTQYF,TGTGCCAGCAGTTTATCGATAGGACTAGCGGGAGCAGATACGCAGTATTTT
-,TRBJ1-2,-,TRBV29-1,CSVVGDKKGLDYGYTF,TGCAGCGTTGTCGGGGATAAGAAGGGGTTAGACTATGGCTACACCTTC
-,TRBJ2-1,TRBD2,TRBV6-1,CATILAGDLNEQFF,TGTGCCACGATTCTAGCGGGAGACTTGAATGAGCAGTTCTTC
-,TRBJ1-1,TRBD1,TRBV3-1,CASSQLEGATEAFF,TGTGCCAGCAGCCAATTAGAGGGGGCGACCGAAGCTTTCTTT
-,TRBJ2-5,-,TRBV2,CASDPSQQETQYF,TGTGCCAGCGACCCTAGTCAGCAAGAGACCCAGTACTTC
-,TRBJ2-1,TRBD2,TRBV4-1,CASSHTGLAGTNEQFF,TGCGCCAGCAGCCACACCGGACTAGCGGGCACCAATGAGCAGTTCTTC
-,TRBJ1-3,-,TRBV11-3,CASGSKISGNTIYF,TGTGCCAGTGGTTCGAAAATCTCTGGAAACACCATATATTTT
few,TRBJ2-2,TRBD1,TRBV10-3,CAISRDREGFTGELFF,TGTGCCATCAGCAGGGACAGGGAAGGATTCACCGGGGAGCTGTTTTTT
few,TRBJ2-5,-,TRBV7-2,CASSFTVAQETQYF,TGTGCCAGCAGCTTTACTGTTGCCCAAGAGACCCAGTACTTC
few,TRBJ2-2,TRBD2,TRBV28,CASSLPLAGGNTGELFF,TGTGCCAGCAGTTTACCGCTAGCGGGGGGGAACACCGGGGAGCTGTTTTTT
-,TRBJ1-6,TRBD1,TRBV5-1,CASSQRTGRDSPLHF,TGCGCCAGCAGCCAGCGGACAGGGCGGGATTCACCCCTCCACTTT
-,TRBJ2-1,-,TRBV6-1,CASRRTDYNEQFF,TGTGCCAGCAGGAGGACAGATTACAATGAGCAGTTCTTC
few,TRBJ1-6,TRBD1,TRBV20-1,CSGAGQNNSPLHF,TGCAGTGGAGCGGGACAGAATAATTCACCCCTCCACTTT
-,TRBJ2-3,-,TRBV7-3,CASSLTPSDTQYF,TGTGCCAGCAGCTTAACCCCGAGCGATACGCAGTATTTT
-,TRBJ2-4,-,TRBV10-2,CASREHREGGNIQYF,TGCGCCAGCAGGGAACACAGGGAAGGGGGAAACATTCAGTACTTC
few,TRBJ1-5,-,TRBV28,CASEDSFNQPQHF,TGTGCCAGCGAAGACAGTTTCAATCAGCCCCAGCATTTT
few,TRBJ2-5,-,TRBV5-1,CASSFLAGTQETQYF,TGCGCCAGCAGCTTTCTAGCCGGAACCCAAGAGACCCAGTACTTC
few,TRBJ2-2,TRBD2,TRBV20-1,CSARGAGGGTGELFF,TGCAGTGCTAGAGGAGCGGGAGGGGGGACCGGGGAGCTGTTTTTT
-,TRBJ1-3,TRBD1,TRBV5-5,CASSRDRGTGNTIYF,TGTGCCAGCAGCCGGGACAGGGGGACCGGAAACACCATATATTTT
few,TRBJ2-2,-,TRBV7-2,CASSTQGANTGELFF,TGTGCCAGCAGCACACAGGGCGCGAACACCGGGGAGCTGTTTTTT